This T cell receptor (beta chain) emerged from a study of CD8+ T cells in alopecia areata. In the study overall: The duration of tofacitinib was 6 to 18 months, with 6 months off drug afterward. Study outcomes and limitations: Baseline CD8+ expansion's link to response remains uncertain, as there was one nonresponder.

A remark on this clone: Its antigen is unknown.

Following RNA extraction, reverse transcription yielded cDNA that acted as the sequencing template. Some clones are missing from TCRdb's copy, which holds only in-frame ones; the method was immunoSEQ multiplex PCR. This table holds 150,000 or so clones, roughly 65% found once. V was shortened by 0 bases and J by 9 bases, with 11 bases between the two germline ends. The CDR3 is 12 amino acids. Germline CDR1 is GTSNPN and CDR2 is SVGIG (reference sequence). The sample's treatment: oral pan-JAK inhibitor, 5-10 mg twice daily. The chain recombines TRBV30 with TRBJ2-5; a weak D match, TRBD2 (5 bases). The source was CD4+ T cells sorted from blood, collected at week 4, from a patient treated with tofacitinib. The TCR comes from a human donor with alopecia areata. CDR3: CAWSVVAGAQYF. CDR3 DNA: TGTGCCTGGAGTGTAGTCGCCGGGGCCCAGTACTTC.